Listed here are 8 T cell receptor beta chains from one sample, sequenced in a study of cytomegalovirus exposure and HLA in healthy donors. 60 Vbeta and 13 Jbeta primers were used in PCR. Libraries were prepared by immunoSEQ multiplex PCR; TCRdb keeps only in-frame clonotypes and omits some of them. Of over 150,000 clones in the sample, around 80% were seen once. Sequencing used PBMCs. The receptors come from a woman aged 40 to 50 in good health and CMV-seropositive.

This clone appeared a single time. The gene calls are TRBV18 and TRBJ2-1, with TRBD2 matching over 7 bases. From germline, CDR1 is KGHSH and CDR2 LQKENI. The trim removed 0 bases at V and 7 bases at J, leaving 6 bases unmatched. CDR3 length: 15 residues. CDR3 sequence reads: CASSPPGGRDNEQFF. CDR3 coding DNA: TGTGCCAGCTCACCACCTGGCGGGAGAGATAATGAGCAGTTCTTC.

The gene calls are TRBV29-1 and TRBJ2-2; 9 positions agree with TRBD2. The germline V gene has CDR1 SQVTM and CDR2 ANQGSEA. This CDR3 comprises 17 residues. V shed 6 bases and J 5 bases; nucleotides not matched to a gene: 16. The CDR3 region has the DNA TGCAGCGTGCGGCGGCTAGCGGGACCACCGGATACCGGGGAGCTGTTTTTT. It encodes CSVRRLAGPPDTGELFF.

This chain joins TRBV5-1 and TRBJ2-5; 11 bases are shared with TRBD1. The CDR3 has 15 amino acids. V gave up 4 bases and J gave up 1 base; unmatched junction bases: 3. Germline values: CDR1 SGHRS, CDR2 YFSETQ. CDR3 amino acids: CASSPGTGGQETQYF. CDR3 in DNA: TGCGCCAGCAGCCCCGGGACAGGGGGCCAAGAGACCCAGTACTTC.

A few counts support this clone. Written as DNA, the CDR3 is TGTGCCAGCTGGTTGAGCTCTGGAAACACCATATATTTT. Protein sequence: CASWLSSGNTIYF. This chain uses TRBV6-1 with TRBJ1-3; D gene uncertain. Germline V gene data show CDR1 as MNHNS and CDR2 as SASEGT. The CDR3 sequence is 13 residues long. Trimming pared 8 bases from V and 0 bases from J, leaving 8 bases between.

The V call is TRBV18, the J call TRBJ2-5, with TRBD2 matching 10 bases. Per the germline V gene, CDR1 is KGHSH and CDR2 is LQKENI. This CDR3 comprises 19 residues. The ends lost 4 bases at V and 2 bases at J; junction bases unmatched: 16. The CDR3 protein is CASSLSGSKLAGPQETQYF. DNA of the CDR3: TGTGCCAGCTCACTTTCAGGGAGTAAACTAGCGGGGCCTCAAGAGACCCAGTACTTC.

The chain combines TRBV18 with TRBJ2-5, with 9 bases aligning to TRBD1. The CDR3 length is 14 residues. After removal of 5 bases from V and 5 bases from J, the junction contained 6 bases not matched to a gene. Germline loops: CDR1 KGHSH, CDR2 LQKENI. The DNA for the CDR3 is TGTGCCAGCTCATCACGGGACAGGGACGAGACCCAGTACTTC. It specifies CASSSRDRDETQYF. The full variable domain, in which reference TRBV18 and TRBJ2-5 provide the parts outside the CDR3, is NAGVMQNPRHLVRRRGQEARLRCSPMKGHSHVYWYRQLPEEGLKFMVYLQKENIIDESGMPKERFSAEFPKEGPSILRIQQVVRGDSAAYFCASSSRDRDETQYFGPGTRLLVL.

This clone turned up a few times. V usage is TRBV15 and J usage is TRBJ2-1; 8 nucleotides line up with TRBD2. With 0 bases clipped from V and 6 bases from J, the junction kept 4 bases outside the gene matches. From germline, CDR1 is LNHNV and CDR2 YYDKDF (reference sequence). This CDR3 has 15 amino acids. The CDR3 DNA sequence: TGTGCCACCAGCAGAGACGGGAGGGCCCCCAATGAGCAGTTCTTC. This translates into CATSRDGRAPNEQFF.

The chain has TRBV27 and TRBJ2-7; 7 bases are shared with TRBD2. CDR3 length: 21 residues. CDR1 and CDR2 (germline): MNHEY, SMNVEV (reference sequence). V lost 4 bases and J lost 4; bases outside the gene matches: 28. CDR3 in DNA: TGTGCCAGCAGTTCCCCCTTAAGGGTGGGAGGGATCCAAATACCCATATACGAGCAGTACTTC. Its translation: CASSSPLRVGGIQIPIYEQYF.